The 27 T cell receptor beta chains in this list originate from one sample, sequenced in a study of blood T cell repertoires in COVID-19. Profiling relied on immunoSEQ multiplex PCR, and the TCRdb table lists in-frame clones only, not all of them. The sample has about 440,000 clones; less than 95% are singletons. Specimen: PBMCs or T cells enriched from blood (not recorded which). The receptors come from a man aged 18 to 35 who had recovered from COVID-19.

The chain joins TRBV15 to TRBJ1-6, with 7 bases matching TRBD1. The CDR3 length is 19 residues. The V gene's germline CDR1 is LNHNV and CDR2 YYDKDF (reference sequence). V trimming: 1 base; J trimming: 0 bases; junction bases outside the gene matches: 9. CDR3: CATSRVYRGLDSYNSPLHF. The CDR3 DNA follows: TGTGCCACCAGCAGAGTATACAGGGGTCTCGACTCCTATAATTCACCCCTCCACTTT.

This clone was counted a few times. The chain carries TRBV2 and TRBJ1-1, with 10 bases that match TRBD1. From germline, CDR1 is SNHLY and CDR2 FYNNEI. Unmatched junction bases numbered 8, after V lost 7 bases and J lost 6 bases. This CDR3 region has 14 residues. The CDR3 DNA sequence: TGTGCCAGCACCTCCCTGACAGGGGGCCCTGAAGCTTTCTTT. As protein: CASTSLTGGPEAFF.

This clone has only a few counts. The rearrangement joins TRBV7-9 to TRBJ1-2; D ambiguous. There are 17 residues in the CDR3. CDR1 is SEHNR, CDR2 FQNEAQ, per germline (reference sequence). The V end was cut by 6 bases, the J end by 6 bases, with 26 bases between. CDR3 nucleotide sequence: TGTGCCAGCAGTTCCTCCTCTCCTGACCGCGGTATCAATGGCTACACCTTC. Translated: CASSSSSPDRGINGYTF.

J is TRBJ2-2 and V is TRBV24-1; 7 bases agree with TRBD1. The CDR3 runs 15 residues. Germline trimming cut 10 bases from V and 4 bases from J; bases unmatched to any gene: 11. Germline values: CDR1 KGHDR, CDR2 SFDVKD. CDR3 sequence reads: CATSPQDRLTGELFF. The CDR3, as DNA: TGTGCCACGAGTCCGCAGGACAGGCTCACCGGGGAGCTGTTTTTT.

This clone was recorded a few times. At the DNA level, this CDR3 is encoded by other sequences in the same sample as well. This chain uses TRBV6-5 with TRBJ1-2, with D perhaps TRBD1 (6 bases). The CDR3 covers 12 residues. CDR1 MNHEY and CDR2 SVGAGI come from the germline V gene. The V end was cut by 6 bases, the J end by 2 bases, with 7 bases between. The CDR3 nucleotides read TGTGCCAGCAGCCAGGGGAACTATGGCTACACCTTC. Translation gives CASSQGNYGYTF.

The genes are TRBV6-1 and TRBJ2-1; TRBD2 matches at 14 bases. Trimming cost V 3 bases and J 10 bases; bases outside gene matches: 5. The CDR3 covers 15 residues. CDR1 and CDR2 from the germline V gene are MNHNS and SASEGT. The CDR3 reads CASSEGTSGGIEQFF. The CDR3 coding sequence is TGTGCCAGCAGTGAGGGGACTAGCGGGGGCATCGAGCAGTTCTTC.

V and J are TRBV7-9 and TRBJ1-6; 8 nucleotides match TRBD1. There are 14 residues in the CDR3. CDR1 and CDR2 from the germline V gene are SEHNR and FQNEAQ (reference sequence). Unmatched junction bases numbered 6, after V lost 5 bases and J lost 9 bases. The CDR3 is CASSDGQGGSPLHF. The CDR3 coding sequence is TGTGCCAGCAGCGATGGACAGGGAGGTTCACCCCTCCACTTT.

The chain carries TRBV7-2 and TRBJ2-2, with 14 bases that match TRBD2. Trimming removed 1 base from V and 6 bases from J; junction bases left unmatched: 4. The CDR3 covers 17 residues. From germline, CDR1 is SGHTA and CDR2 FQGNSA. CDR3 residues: CASSLGGLAGESGELFF. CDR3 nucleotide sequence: TGTGCCAGCAGCTTAGGGGGACTAGCGGGAGAGTCCGGGGAGCTGTTTTTT.

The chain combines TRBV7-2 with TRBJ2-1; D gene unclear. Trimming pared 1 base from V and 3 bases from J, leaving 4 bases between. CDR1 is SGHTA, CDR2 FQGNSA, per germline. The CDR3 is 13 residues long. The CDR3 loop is CASSLVHYNEQFF. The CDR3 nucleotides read TGTGCCAGCAGCTTAGTCCACTACAATGAGCAGTTCTTC. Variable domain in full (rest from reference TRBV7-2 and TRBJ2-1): GAGVSQSPSNKVTEKGKDVELRCDPISGHTALYWYRQSLGQGLEFLIYFQGNSAPDKSGLPSDRFSAERTGGSVSTLTIQRTQQEDSAVYLCASSLVHYNEQFFGPGTRLTVL.

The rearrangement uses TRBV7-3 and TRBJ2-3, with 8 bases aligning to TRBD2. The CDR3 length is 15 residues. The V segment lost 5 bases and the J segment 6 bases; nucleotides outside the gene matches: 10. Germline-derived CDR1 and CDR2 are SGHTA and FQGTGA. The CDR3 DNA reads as TGTGCCAGCAGCCCCGCGGGGGGACACGTCGATACGCAGTATTTT. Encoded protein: CASSPAGGHVDTQYF.

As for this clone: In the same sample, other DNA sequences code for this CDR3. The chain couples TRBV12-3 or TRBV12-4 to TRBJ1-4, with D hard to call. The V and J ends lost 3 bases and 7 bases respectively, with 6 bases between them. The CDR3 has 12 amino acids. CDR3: CASSFSGEKLFF. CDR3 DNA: TGTGCCAGCAGTTTTTCGGGTGAAAAACTGTTTTTT.

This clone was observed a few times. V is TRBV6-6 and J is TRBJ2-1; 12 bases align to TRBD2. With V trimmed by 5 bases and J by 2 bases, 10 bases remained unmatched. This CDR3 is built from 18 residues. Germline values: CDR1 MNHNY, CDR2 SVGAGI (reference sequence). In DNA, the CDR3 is TGTGCCAGCAGTCTGGGACTAGCGGGCCCACCTCCCTACAATGAGCAGTTCTTC. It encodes CASSLGLAGPPPYNEQFF.

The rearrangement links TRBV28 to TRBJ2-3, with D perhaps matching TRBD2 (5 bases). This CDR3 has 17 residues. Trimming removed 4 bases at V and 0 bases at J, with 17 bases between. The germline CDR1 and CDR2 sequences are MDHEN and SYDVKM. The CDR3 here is CASSSPWGRESTDTQYF. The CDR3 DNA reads TGTGCCAGCAGTTCCCCGTGGGGTCGGGAAAGCACAGATACGCAGTATTTT.

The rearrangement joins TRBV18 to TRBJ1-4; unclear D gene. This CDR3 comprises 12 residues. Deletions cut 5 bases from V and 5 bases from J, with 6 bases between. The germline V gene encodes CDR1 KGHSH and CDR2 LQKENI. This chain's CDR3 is CASSSLNEKLFF. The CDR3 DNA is TGTGCCAGCTCATCTCTCAATGAAAAACTGTTTTTT.

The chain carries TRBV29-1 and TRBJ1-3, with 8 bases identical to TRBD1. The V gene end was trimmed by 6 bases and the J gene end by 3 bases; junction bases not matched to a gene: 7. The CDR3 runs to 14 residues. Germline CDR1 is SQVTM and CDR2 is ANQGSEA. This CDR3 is CSVSHGQGGNTIYF. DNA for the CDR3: TGCAGCGTGTCGCATGGACAGGGTGGAAACACCATATATTTT.

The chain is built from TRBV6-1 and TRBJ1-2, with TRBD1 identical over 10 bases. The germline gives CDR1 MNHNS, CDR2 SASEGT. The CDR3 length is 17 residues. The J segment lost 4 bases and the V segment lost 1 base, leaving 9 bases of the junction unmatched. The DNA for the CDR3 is TGTGCCAGCAGTGAAGGCCCGAGACAGGGGGCTCGCTATGGCTACACCTTC. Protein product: CASSEGPRQGARYGYTF.

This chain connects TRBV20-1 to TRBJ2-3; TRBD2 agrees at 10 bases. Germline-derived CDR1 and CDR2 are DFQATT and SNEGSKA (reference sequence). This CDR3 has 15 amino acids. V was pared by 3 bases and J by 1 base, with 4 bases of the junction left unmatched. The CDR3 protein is CSASATSGGTDTQYF. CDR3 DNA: TGCAGTGCTAGTGCCACTAGCGGGGGCACAGATACGCAGTATTTT.

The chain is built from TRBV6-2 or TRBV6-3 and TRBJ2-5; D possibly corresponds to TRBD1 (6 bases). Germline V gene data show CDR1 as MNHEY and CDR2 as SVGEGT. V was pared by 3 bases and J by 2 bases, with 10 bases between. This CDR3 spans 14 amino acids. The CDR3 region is CASSYSGQQETQYF. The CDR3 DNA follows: TGTGCCAGCAGTTATAGTGGACAGCAAGAGACCCAGTACTTC.

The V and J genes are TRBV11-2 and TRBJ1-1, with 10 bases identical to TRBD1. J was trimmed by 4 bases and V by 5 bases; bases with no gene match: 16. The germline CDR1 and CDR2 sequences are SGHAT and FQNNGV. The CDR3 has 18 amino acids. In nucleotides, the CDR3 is TGTGCCAGCAGCCCACTCGGGACAGGGGAAAGTTTAGGCACTGAAGCTTTCTTT. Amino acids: CASSPLGTGESLGTEAFF.

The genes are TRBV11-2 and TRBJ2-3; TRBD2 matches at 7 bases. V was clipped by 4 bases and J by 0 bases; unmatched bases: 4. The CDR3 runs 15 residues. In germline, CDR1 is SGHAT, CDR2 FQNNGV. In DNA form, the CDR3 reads TGTGCCAGCAGCTGGGGGGGGGACAGCACAGATACGCAGTATTTT. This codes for CASSWGGDSTDTQYF.

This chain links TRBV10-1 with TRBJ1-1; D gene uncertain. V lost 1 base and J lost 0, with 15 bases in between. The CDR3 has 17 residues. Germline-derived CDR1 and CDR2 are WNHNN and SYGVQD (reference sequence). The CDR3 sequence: CASSEFRGRYMNTEAFF. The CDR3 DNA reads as TGCGCCAGCAGTGAGTTTCGGGGAAGGTATATGAACACTGAAGCTTTCTTT.

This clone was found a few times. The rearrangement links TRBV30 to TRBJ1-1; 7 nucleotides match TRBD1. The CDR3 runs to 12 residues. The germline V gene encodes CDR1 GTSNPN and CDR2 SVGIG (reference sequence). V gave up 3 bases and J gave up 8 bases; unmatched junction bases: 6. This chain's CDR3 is CAWSRDSTEAFF. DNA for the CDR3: TGTGCCTGGAGCCGGGACAGCACCGAAGCTTTCTTT.

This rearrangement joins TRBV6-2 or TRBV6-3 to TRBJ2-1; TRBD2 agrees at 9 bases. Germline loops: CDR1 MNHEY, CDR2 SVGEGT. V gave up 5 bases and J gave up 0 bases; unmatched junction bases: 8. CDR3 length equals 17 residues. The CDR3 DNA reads TGTGCCAGCAGTGACCCCGGGACTAGCTCCTCCTACAATGAGCAGTTCTTC. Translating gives CASSDPGTSSSYNEQFF.

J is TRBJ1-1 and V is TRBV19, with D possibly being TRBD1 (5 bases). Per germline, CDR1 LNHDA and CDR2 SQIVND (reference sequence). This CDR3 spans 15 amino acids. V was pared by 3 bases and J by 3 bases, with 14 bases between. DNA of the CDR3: TGTGCCAGTAGTATTTCCGGGACGGGAGACACTGAAGCTTTCTTT. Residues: CASSISGTGDTEAFF.

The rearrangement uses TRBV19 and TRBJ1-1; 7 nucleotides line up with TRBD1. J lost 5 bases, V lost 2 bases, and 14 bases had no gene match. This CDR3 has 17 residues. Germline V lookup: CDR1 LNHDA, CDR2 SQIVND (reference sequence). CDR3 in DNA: TGTGCCAGTAGTATACCGGGACAGCGAGCTTTGGGTACTGAAGCTTTCTTT. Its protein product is CASSIPGQRALGTEAFF.

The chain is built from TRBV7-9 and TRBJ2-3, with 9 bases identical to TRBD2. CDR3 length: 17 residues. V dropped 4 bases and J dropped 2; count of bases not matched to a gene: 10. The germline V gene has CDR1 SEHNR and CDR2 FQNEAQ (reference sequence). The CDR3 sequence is CASSSTLAGGNTDTQYF. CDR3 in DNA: TGTGCCAGCAGCTCCACCTTGGCGGGGGGGAACACAGATACGCAGTATTTT.

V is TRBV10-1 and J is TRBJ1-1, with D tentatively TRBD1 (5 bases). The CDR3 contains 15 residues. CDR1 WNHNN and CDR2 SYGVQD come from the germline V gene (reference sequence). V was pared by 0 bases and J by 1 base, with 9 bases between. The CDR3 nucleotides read TGCGCCAGCAGTGAGTCAACAGGATGGAACACTGAAGCTTTCTTT. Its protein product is CASSESTGWNTEAFF.